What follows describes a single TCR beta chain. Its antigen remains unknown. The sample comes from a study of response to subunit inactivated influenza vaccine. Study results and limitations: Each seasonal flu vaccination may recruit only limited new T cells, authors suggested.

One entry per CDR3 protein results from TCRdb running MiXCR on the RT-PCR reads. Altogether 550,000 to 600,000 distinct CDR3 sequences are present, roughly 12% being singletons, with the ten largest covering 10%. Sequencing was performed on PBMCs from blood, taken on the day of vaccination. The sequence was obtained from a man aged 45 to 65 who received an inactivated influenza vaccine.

The CDR3 loop reads CASRRTSLYEQFF. The DNA of the CDR3 is TGTGCCAGCAGAAGGACTAGTCTCTATGAGCAGTTCTTC. The chain employs TRBV12-3 or TRBV12-4 and TRBJ2-1, with 7 bases identical to TRBD2. After removal of 6 bases from V and 8 bases from J, the junction contained 7 bases not matched to a gene. The CDR3 is 13 residues long.